This T cell receptor beta chain was observed in a study of cytomegalovirus exposure and HLA in healthy donors. About this clone itself: Its antigen is as yet unknown. A read error may produce the germline difference seen at one junction end.

The PCR contained 60 Vbeta and 13 Jbeta primers. Only in-frame clones appear in the TCRdb table, and some are missing; sequencing was by immunoSEQ multiplex PCR. This sample has tens of thousands of clones, with around 81% found just once. The germline CDR1 and CDR2 sequences are SSHAT and FNYEAQ (reference sequence). The CDR3 contains 16 residues. Study-level points and caveats: A few V segments could not be told apart, such as TRBV6-2 and TRBV6-3, and were left out. The authors later found HLA-associated TCR beta chains more clonally expanded than equally common others. Donor immune exposure was known only as CMV serostatus. Most TCR beta V segments were productive about 87% or about 30% of the time in an earlier analysis.

The sequenced material came from PBMCs. The TCR comes from a man aged 18 to 30 in good health and CMV-seropositive. The chain uses TRBV7-7 and TRBJ2-2, with D possibly matching TRBD1 (6 bases). CDR3 loop: CASSFSGTYNTGELFF. The CDR3 region has the DNA TGTGCTAGCAGCTTTTCCGGGACATATAACACCGGGGAGCTGTTTTTT.